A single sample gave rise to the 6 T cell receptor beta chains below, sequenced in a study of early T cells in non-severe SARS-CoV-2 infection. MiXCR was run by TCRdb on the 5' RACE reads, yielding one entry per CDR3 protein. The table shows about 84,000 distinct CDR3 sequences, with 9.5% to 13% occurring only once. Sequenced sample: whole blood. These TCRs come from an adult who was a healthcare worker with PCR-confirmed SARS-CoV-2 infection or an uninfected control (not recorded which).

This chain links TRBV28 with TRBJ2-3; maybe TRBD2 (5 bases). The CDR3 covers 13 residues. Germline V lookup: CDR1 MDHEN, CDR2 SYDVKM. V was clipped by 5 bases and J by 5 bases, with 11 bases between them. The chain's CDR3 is CASSLRTQDTQYF. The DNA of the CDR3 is TGTGCCAGCAGTCTTAGGACTCAAGATACGCAGTATTTT.

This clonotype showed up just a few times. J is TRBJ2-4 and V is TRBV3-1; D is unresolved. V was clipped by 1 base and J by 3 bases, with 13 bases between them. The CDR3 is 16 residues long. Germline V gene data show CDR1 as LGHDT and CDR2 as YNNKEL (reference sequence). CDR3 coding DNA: TGTGCCAGCAGCCAAGGTTCGATCTTAGTCAAAAACATTCAGTACTTC. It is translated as CASSQGSILVKNIQYF. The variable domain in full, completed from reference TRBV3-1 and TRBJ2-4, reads DTAVSQTPKYLVTQMGNDKSIKCEQNLGHDTMYWYKQDSKKFLKIMFSYNNKELIINETVPNRFSPKSPDKAHLNLHINSLELGDSAVYFCASSQGSILVKNIQYFGAGTRLSVL.

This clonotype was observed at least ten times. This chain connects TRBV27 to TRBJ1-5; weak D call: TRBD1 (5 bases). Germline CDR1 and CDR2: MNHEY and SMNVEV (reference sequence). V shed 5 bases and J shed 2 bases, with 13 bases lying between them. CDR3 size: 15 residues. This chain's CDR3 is CASSPQGNGNQPQHF. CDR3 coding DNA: TGTGCCAGCAGTCCTCAGGGTAATGGCAATCAGCCCCAGCATTTT.

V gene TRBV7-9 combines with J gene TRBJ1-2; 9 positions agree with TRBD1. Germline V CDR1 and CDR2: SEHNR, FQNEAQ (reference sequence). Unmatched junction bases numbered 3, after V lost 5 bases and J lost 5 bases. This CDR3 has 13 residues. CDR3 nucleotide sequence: TGTGCCAGCAGCCCCGGGACAGGGTATGGCTACACCTTC. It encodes CASSPGTGYGYTF. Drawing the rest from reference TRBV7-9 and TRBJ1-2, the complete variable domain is DTGVSQNPRHKITKRGQNVTFRCDPISEHNRLYWYRQTLGQGPEFLTYFQNEAQLEKSRLLSDRFSAERPKGSFSTLEIQRTEQGDSAMYLCASSPGTGYGYTFGSGTRLTVV.

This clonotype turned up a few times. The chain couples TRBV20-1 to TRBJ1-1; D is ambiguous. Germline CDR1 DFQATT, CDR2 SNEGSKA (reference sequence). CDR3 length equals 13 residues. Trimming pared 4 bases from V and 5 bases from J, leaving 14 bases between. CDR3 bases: TGCAGTGCTATGAGAGGGCGATGGACTGAAGCTTTCTTT. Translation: CSAMRGRWTEAFF.

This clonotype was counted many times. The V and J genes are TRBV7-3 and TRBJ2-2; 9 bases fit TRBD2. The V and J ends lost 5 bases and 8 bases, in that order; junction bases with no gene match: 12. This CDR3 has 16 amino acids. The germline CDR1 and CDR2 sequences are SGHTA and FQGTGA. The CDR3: CASSQESVAGAGELFF. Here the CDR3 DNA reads TGTGCCAGCAGCCAAGAGTCGGTAGCGGGAGCTGGGGAGCTGTTTTTT.